This T cell receptor (beta chain) was identified during a study of OX40 agonist ivuxolimab in advanced cancers. The study, taken as a whole, reports: Nonresponders included some who also had low normalized T-cell clonal expansion.

This clone was found once. Its matching antigen is unknown. Trimming removed 1 base at V and 5 bases at J, with 9 bases between. The CDR3 runs 13 residues. Germline V lookup: CDR1 GTSNPN, CDR2 SVGIG (reference sequence). Method: immunoSEQ multiplex PCR; TCRdb's copy keeps in-frame clones and lacks some. The repertoire holds tens of thousands of clones, with around 90% as singletons. This chain connects TRBV30 to TRBJ1-5; the D is unclear. This clonotype was obtained from an adult with an advanced solid tumor such as melanoma, head and neck, liver or kidney cancer. Specimen: CD4+ or CD8+ T cells sorted from blood, collected in a trial of the OX40 agonist ivuxolimab. This CDR3 reads CAWSAGGHQPQHF. The CDR3 DNA sequence: TGTGCCTGGAGTGCAGGCGGGCATCAGCCCCAGCATTTT.